This record covers a single T cell receptor (beta chain). The table lists this clonotype with a few counts. There is no known antigen for this receptor. No quality values exist for individual bases; no much larger clone is one base distant. The source of the sample is a study of response to subunit inactivated influenza vaccine (dated by TCRdb to between 2018 and 2020). Background on the whole study: Deep quantitative profiling of the T cell receptor repertoire was used in the study to follow responses to a trivalent subunit inactivated influenza vaccine.

The CDR3 has 16 amino acids, counting the end cysteine and phenylalanine. Kept here is only the CDR3 DNA, which spans 48 bases and is read in frame from base 1. Looking up the germline V gene yields CDR1 SGDLS and CDR2 YYNGEE. Trimming takes 6 bases off V and 5 bases off J; junction bases not matched to a gene: 10. Findings and caveats that apply to the study as a whole: According to the authors, only a limited number of new T cells may be recruited by each seasonal influenza vaccination.

Libraries were constructed by RT-PCR. For sequencing, an Illumina HiSeq 2500 was employed. The raw public data were reprocessed by TCRdb itself: fastp quality trimming at Q25, MiXCR clonotype calling, in-frame beta chains only. Every distinct CDR3 protein forms one entry, paired with its most common genes and DNA. This sample comprises over 750,000 distinct CDR3 sequences, around 21% of them detected only once. 10% to 13% of the sample comes from the top ten. The rearrangement joined TRBV9 to TRBJ1-4, with TRBD1 matching 10 junction bases. Source: PBMCs from blood, taken more than 4 days after vaccination. The source of this sequence is a man in his fifties or sixties who received an inactivated influenza vaccine. Donor details come from another sample of the same person, matched by shared clones. This receptor carries the CDR3 CASNPGQGVKNEKLFF. The DNA sequence is TGTGCCAGCAACCCAGGACAGGGGGTAAAAAATGAAAAACTGTTTTTT.